Listed below are T cell receptor beta chains from one sample, sequenced in a study of preoperative IRX-2 immunotherapy in early breast cancer. TCRdb's copy holds only in-frame clones and misses some; the assay was immunoSEQ multiplex PCR. The table records about 98,000 clones, about nine tenths of them present only once. The specimen was tumor tissue, collected after IRX-2 immunotherapy. The receptors originated from a human donor with breast cancer. The CDR3 runs from the conserved cysteine through the conserved F or W. The order of the fields is clone size, D gene, J gene, V gene, CDR3 protein, CDR3 DNA. The D gene is left open where the match is weak. Clone size appears in some rows only: once, few, many, or a class for an expanded clone.

clone_size: NA; d_call: TRBD1; j_call: TRBJ1-6; v_call: TRBV19; cdr3_aa: CASRGTGLNSPLHF; cdr3_nt: TGTGCCAGTAGGGGGACAGGACTCAATTCACCCCTCCACTTT
clone_size: once; d_call: NA; j_call: TRBJ1-4; v_call: TRBV19; cdr3_aa: CASTNKGRDHLFF; cdr3_nt: TGTGCCAGTACCAACAAAGGAAGAGATCACCTGTTTTTT
clone_size: NA; d_call: NA; j_call: TRBJ1-1; v_call: TRBV29-1; cdr3_aa: CSVEDARMNTEAFF; cdr3_nt: TGCAGCGTTGAAGATGCGCGGATGAACACTGAAGCTTTCTTT
clone_size: NA; d_call: NA; j_call: TRBJ2-3; v_call: TRBV5-1; cdr3_aa: CASSLVYGAGDTQYF; cdr3_nt: TGCGCCAGCAGCTTGGTTTACGGGGCTGGAGATACGCAGTATTTT
clone_size: NA; d_call: TRBD2; j_call: TRBJ2-5; v_call: TRBV5-1; cdr3_aa: CASSLGLAGVEETQYF; cdr3_nt: TGCGCCAGCAGCTTGGGGCTAGCGGGAGTGGAGGAGACCCAGTACTTC
clone_size: NA; d_call: NA; j_call: TRBJ2-3; v_call: TRBV23-1; cdr3_aa: CASSPQAHTDTQYF; cdr3_nt: TGCGCCAGCAGCCCACAGGCTCACACAGATACGCAGTATTTT
clone_size: NA; d_call: NA; j_call: TRBJ2-5; v_call: TRBV7-7; cdr3_aa: CASSPGGRGETQYF; cdr3_nt: TGTGCCAGCAGCCCCGGGGGGCGCGGAGAGACCCAGTACTTC
clone_size: few; d_call: TRBD1; j_call: TRBJ1-2; v_call: TRBV11-3; cdr3_aa: CASSPMTGTNGYTF; cdr3_nt: TGTGCCAGCAGCCCCATGACAGGGACGAATGGCTACACCTTC
clone_size: NA; d_call: NA; j_call: TRBJ1-5; v_call: TRBV28; cdr3_aa: CASRFSNQPQHF; cdr3_nt: TGTGCCAGCAGATTCTCAAATCAGCCCCAGCATTTT
clone_size: NA; d_call: NA; j_call: TRBJ1-1; v_call: TRBV19; cdr3_aa: CASSTRRKGETEAFF; cdr3_nt: TGTGCCAGTAGTACCCGGAGGAAGGGGGAGACTGAAGCTTTCTTT
clone_size: NA; d_call: NA; j_call: TRBJ2-6; v_call: TRBV19; cdr3_aa: CASSGLGGANVLTF; cdr3_nt: TGTGCCAGTAGTGGATTGGGTGGGGCCAACGTCCTGACTTTC
clone_size: NA; d_call: NA; j_call: TRBJ1-4; v_call: TRBV29-1; cdr3_aa: CSVEDPEEKLFF; cdr3_nt: TGCAGCGTTGAAGACCCGGAGGAAAAACTGTTTTTT
clone_size: NA; d_call: NA; j_call: TRBJ1-4; v_call: TRBV10-2; cdr3_aa: CASSDFLGLNEKLFF; cdr3_nt: TGCGCCAGCAGTGATTTTTTAGGGTTAAATGAAAAACTGTTTTTT
clone_size: NA; d_call: NA; j_call: TRBJ1-1; v_call: TRBV5-1; cdr3_aa: CASSLGTGNTEAFF; cdr3_nt: TGCGCCAGCAGCTTGGGTACAGGAAACACTGAAGCTTTCTTT
clone_size: NA; d_call: NA; j_call: TRBJ1-3; v_call: TRBV6-8; cdr3_aa: CASGRGPGNAIYF; cdr3_nt: TGTGCCAGCGGCAGGGGCCCTGGAAACGCCATATATTTT
clone_size: NA; d_call: TRBD2; j_call: TRBJ2-3; v_call: TRBV5-1; cdr3_aa: CASSLGRRGGSTDTQYF; cdr3_nt: TGCGCCAGCAGCTTGGGGCGTCGGGGGGGGAGCACAGATACGCAGTATTTT
clone_size: NA; d_call: TRBD1; j_call: TRBJ1-2; v_call: TRBV6-7; cdr3_aa: CASSEMAGGAYGYTF; cdr3_nt: TGTGCCAGCAGTGAAATGGCAGGGGGCGCGTATGGCTACACCTTC
clone_size: NA; d_call: NA; j_call: TRBJ1-3; v_call: TRBV6-8; cdr3_aa: CASSIRPSSGNTIYF; cdr3_nt: TGTGCCAGCAGTATACGCCCGAGCTCTGGAAACACCATATATTTT
clone_size: NA; d_call: TRBD1; j_call: TRBJ1-2; v_call: TRBV28; cdr3_aa: CASRLGTGKNNGYTF; cdr3_nt: TGTGCCAGCAGGCTAGGGACAGGGAAGAATAATGGCTACACCTTC
clone_size: NA; d_call: TRBD1; j_call: TRBJ1-2; v_call: TRBV28; cdr3_aa: CASSGDRVGNYGYTF; cdr3_nt: TGTGCCAGCAGTGGGGACAGGGTAGGCAACTATGGCTACACCTTC
clone_size: NA; d_call: TRBD1; j_call: TRBJ2-3; v_call: TRBV29-1; cdr3_aa: CSVNGQGLDTQYF; cdr3_nt: TGCAGCGTAAATGGACAGGGTTTGGATACGCAGTATTTT
clone_size: NA; d_call: NA; j_call: TRBJ1-1; v_call: TRBV18; cdr3_aa: CASSLSSGYTEAFF; cdr3_nt: TGTGCCAGCTCACTATCTTCAGGTTACACTGAAGCTTTCTTT
clone_size: NA; d_call: NA; j_call: TRBJ2-1; v_call: TRBV5-1; cdr3_aa: CASRVFSGAEMNEQFF; cdr3_nt: TGCGCCAGCAGAGTCTTTTCGGGGGCCGAGATGAATGAGCAGTTCTTC
clone_size: NA; d_call: NA; j_call: TRBJ1-2; v_call: TRBV28; cdr3_aa: CASTTGMGGYTF; cdr3_nt: TGTGCCAGTACCACAGGGATGGGAGGCTACACCTTC
clone_size: NA; d_call: TRBD1; j_call: TRBJ1-5; v_call: TRBV6-8; cdr3_aa: CASSYGTVDQPQHF; cdr3_nt: TGTGCCAGCAGTTACGGGACAGTGGATCAGCCCCAGCATTTT
clone_size: NA; d_call: NA; j_call: TRBJ2-7; v_call: TRBV28; cdr3_aa: CASSLVGYEQYF; cdr3_nt: TGTGCCAGCAGTTTAGTTGGCTACGAGCAGTACTTC
clone_size: NA; d_call: TRBD2; j_call: TRBJ2-7; v_call: TRBV5-1; cdr3_aa: CASSWTSGGPYEQYF; cdr3_nt: TGCGCCAGCAGCTGGACTAGCGGGGGGCCCTACGAGCAGTACTTC
clone_size: NA; d_call: NA; j_call: TRBJ2-3; v_call: TRBV5-1; cdr3_aa: CASSLEGTRRTDTQYF; cdr3_nt: TGCGCCAGCAGCTTGGAGGGGACAAGAAGAACAGATACGCAGTATTTT
clone_size: NA; d_call: NA; j_call: TRBJ1-1; v_call: TRBV11-3; cdr3_aa: CASSLSRGHTEAFF; cdr3_nt: TGTGCCAGCAGCTTATCCAGAGGGCACACTGAAGCTTTCTTT
clone_size: once; d_call: TRBD2; j_call: TRBJ2-1; v_call: TRBV12-5; cdr3_aa: CASGPGTSGSRGYNEQFF; cdr3_nt: TGTGCTAGTGGGCCCGGGACTAGCGGGAGTCGGGGCTACAATGAGCAGTTCTTC
clone_size: NA; d_call: NA; j_call: TRBJ2-3; v_call: TRBV19; cdr3_aa: CASSIRSSWRTDTQYF; cdr3_nt: TGTGCCAGTAGTATAAGGTCTAGCTGGAGGACAGATACGCAGTATTTT
clone_size: NA; d_call: NA; j_call: TRBJ2-3; v_call: TRBV5-1; cdr3_aa: CASSLYRETDTQYF; cdr3_nt: TGCGCCAGCAGCTTGTACAGAGAAACAGATACGCAGTATTTT
clone_size: NA; d_call: NA; j_call: TRBJ2-3; v_call: TRBV30; cdr3_aa: CAWRGATSTDTQYF; cdr3_nt: TGTGCCTGGAGGGGGGCCACTAGCACAGATACGCAGTATTTT
clone_size: NA; d_call: NA; j_call: TRBJ2-2; v_call: TRBV19; cdr3_aa: CASKGGPGELFF; cdr3_nt: TGTGCCAGTAAAGGGGGACCCGGGGAGCTGTTTTTT
clone_size: NA; d_call: NA; j_call: TRBJ1-1; v_call: TRBV6-8; cdr3_aa: CASSYSGRPYMNTEAFF; cdr3_nt: TGTGCCAGCAGTTACTCTGGGCGGCCCTACATGAACACTGAAGCTTTCTTT
clone_size: NA; d_call: NA; j_call: TRBJ2-2; v_call: TRBV29-1; cdr3_aa: CSVEGHWGGELFF; cdr3_nt: TGCAGCGTTGAAGGGCACTGGGGCGGGGAGCTGTTTTTT